These 18 T cell receptor beta chains were all obtained from the same sample, sequenced in a study of PD-1 blockade in classical Hodgkin lymphoma. Clones were sequenced by immunoSEQ multiplex PCR, and TCRdb holds only the in-frame ones, with some missing. Seen here are just over 25,000 clones, around 64% observed once, and the top ten hold about 10%. Each patient experienced a relapse that followed autologous stem cell transplantation, and brentuximab vedotin exposure varied. Source: peripheral blood mononuclear cells (PBMCs), taken before the second cycle of nivolumab. Source of these receptors: a human donor with classical Hodgkin lymphoma.

The rearrangement uses TRBV28 and TRBJ2-7, with D uncertain. The V gene's germline CDR1 is MDHEN and CDR2 SYDVKM. The V end lost 3 bases, the J end lost 6 bases, and 15 bases lay between the germline ends. CDR3 length: 14 amino acids. CDR3 in amino acids: CASSFSGRYGEQYF. CDR3 DNA: TGTGCCAGCAGTTTTTCAGGTCGTTATGGCGAGCAGTACTTC.

This clone was picked up a small number of times. This chain joins TRBV6-6 and TRBJ1-2; a weak D match, TRBD1 (6 bases). This CDR3 contains 14 residues. Trimming removed 3 bases at V and 0 bases at J, with 8 bases between. Germline values: CDR1 MNHNY, CDR2 SVGAGI (reference sequence). CDR3 nucleotides: TGTGCCAGCAGTTATGGGACAACTAACTATGGCTACACCTTC. Protein sequence: CASSYGTTNYGYTF.

V gene TRBV2 combines with J gene TRBJ1-6, with D tentatively TRBD1 (5 bases). Between the trimmed V and J ends, which lost 6 bases and 6 bases, there was a span of 12 bases. CDR3 length equals 14 residues. The germline CDR1 and CDR2 sequences are SNHLY and FYNNEI. CDR3 sequence reads: CASSPRGGNSPLHF. The CDR3 nucleotides read TGTGCCAGCAGCCCAAGGGGTGGTAATTCACCCCTCCACTTT.

The genes are TRBV18 and TRBJ2-5, with D perhaps TRBD1 (6 bases). The CDR3 sequence is 15 residues long. Per germline, CDR1 KGHSH and CDR2 LQKENI. Trimming stripped 2 bases from V and 1 base from J, with 11 bases between. The CDR3 bases are TGTGCCAGCTCACCAGGCACAGGGTTCCAAGAGACCCAGTACTTC. Its protein product is CASSPGTGFQETQYF.

This clone was counted a few times. J is TRBJ1-5 and V is TRBV28; TRBD1 might be the D (6 bases). Trimming left V 6 bases short and J 2 bases short, with 17 bases between. Germline V CDR1 and CDR2: MDHEN, SYDVKM. The CDR3 is 16 amino acids. The CDR3 spells CASRRLTGAGNQPQHF. CDR3 in DNA: TGTGCCAGCAGACGATTGACAGGAGCTGGCAATCAGCCCCAGCATTTT.

The V call is TRBV5-1, the J call TRBJ1-1; D may be TRBD1 (5 bases). Germline CDR1 and CDR2: SGHRS and YFSETQ. This CDR3 has 13 residues. Trimming took 3 bases from V and 0 from J, leaving 6 bases between them. The CDR3 DNA is TGCGCCAGCAGCTGGGACGTGAACACTGAAGCTTTCTTT. It is translated as CASSWDVNTEAFF.

The genes are TRBV30 and TRBJ2-1, with no clear D. Germline V lookup: CDR1 GTSNPN, CDR2 SVGIG (reference sequence). This CDR3 spans 11 amino acids. The V and J ends lost 3 bases and 4 bases respectively, with 4 bases between them. This chain's CDR3 is CAWRVYNEQFF. As DNA, the CDR3 is TGTGCCTGGAGGGTATACAATGAGCAGTTCTTC.

Only one count was recorded for this clone. J is TRBJ2-5 and V is TRBV9, with 8 bases that match TRBD1. Germline loops: CDR1 SGDLS, CDR2 YYNGEE. Trimming took 7 bases from V and 1 from J; bases not matched to a gene: 15. This CDR3 is 17 amino acids long. The CDR3 loop reads CASARQGAMIFQETQYF. The CDR3 DNA is TGTGCCAGCGCCCGGCAGGGGGCTATGATATTCCAAGAGACCCAGTACTTC.

The genes are TRBV6-5 and TRBJ1-1; the D gene is possibly TRBD1 (5 bases). There are 13 residues in the CDR3. The V gene's germline CDR1 is MNHEY and CDR2 SVGAGI. V lost 2 bases and J 4 bases, leaving 8 bases between the germline ends. The CDR3: CASSYGRGTEAFF. The CDR3 bases are TGTGCCAGCAGTTACGGAAGGGGCACTGAAGCTTTCTTT.

The rearrangement uses TRBV6-5 and TRBJ2-1; D gene ambiguous. CDR3 length: 13 residues. Trimming took off 8 bases at V and 6 bases at J, with 14 bases between the two ends. Germline-derived CDR1 and CDR2 are MNHEY and SVGAGI. CDR3 sequence reads: CASLRPGGNEQFF. DNA for the CDR3: TGTGCCAGCCTGAGGCCCGGCGGCAATGAGCAGTTCTTC.

The genes are TRBV6-5 and TRBJ2-5; D unresolved. V was shortened by 2 bases and J by 5 bases, with 6 bases between the two germline ends. Germline assignment: CDR1 MNHEY and CDR2 SVGAGI. This CDR3 has 12 residues. In nucleotides, the CDR3 is TGTGCCAGCAGTTACAATCAGGAGACCCAGTACTTC. As protein: CASSYNQETQYF.

The rearrangement uses TRBV30 and TRBJ2-2, with 8 bases aligning to TRBD1. The V gene end was trimmed by 1 base and the J gene end by 6 bases; junction bases not matched to a gene: 7. This CDR3 contains 15 residues. CDR1 is GTSNPN and CDR2 is SVGIG in the germline V gene (reference sequence). The CDR3 here is CAWSGSGGPAGELFF. The CDR3 region has the DNA TGTGCCTGGAGTGGCTCAGGGGGCCCCGCCGGGGAGCTGTTTTTT.

The rearrangement links TRBV5-1 to TRBJ2-2, with D unresolved. V was pared by 0 bases and J by 7 bases, with 7 bases between. The germline CDR1 and CDR2 sequences are SGHRS and YFSETQ. The CDR3 sequence is 13 residues long. CDR3 coding DNA: TGCGCCAGCAGCTTGGGGGTAAACGGGGAGCTGTTTTTT. Residues: CASSLGVNGELFF.

This CDR3 reads CASSLERTLIGEKLFF. The CDR3 DNA is TGTGCCAGCAGCTTAGAAAGGACCTTGATCGGAGAAAAACTGTTTTTT. The chain uses TRBV7-9 and TRBJ1-4; D not certain. The V end was cut by 1 base, the J end by 8 bases, with 17 bases between. The CDR3 loop spans 16 amino acids. Germline CDR1 reads SEHNR; CDR2 reads FQNEAQ (reference sequence).

This chain uses TRBV7-9 with TRBJ1-4; D gene uncertain. CDR1 SEHNR and CDR2 FQNEAQ come from the germline V gene (reference sequence). Trimming took 5 bases from V and 0 from J, leaving 13 bases between them. This CDR3 comprises 16 residues. For the CDR3, the DNA is TGTGCCAGCAGCCCCTATCGTGTAGCAACTAATGAAAAACTGTTTTTT. This translates into CASSPYRVATNEKLFF.

The gene calls are TRBV23-1 and TRBJ1-2; D not resolved. TRBV23-1 is designated an ORF whose function remains uncertain. V was pared by 0 bases and J by 2 bases, with 13 bases between. The CDR3 consists of 16 residues. The CDR3 sequence: CASSQSWLSINYGYTF. The CDR3 DNA reads as TGCGCCAGCAGTCAATCTTGGCTCAGCATCAACTATGGCTACACCTTC.

This chain uses TRBV11-2 with TRBJ1-5; weak D call: TRBD1 (6 bases). Per the germline V gene, CDR1 is SGHAT and CDR2 is FQNNGV. This CDR3 region has 14 residues. Trimming took off 0 bases at V and 6 bases at J, with 9 bases between the two ends. The CDR3 bases are TGTGCCAGCAGCTTAGACAGGGGACGTCAGCCCCAGCATTTT. It encodes CASSLDRGRQPQHF.

This clone appeared a few times. The same CDR3 is also encoded by other DNA sequences in this sample. The rearrangement uses TRBV19 and TRBJ2-7; no clear D. CDR3 length: 14 residues. Per the germline V gene, CDR1 is LNHDA and CDR2 is SQIVND (reference sequence). Deletions cut 1 base from V and 2 bases from J, with 9 bases between. The CDR3, as DNA: TGTGCCAGTAGTATAGGGGTCGGAACCTACGAGCAGTACTTC. This translates into CASSIGVGTYEQYF.